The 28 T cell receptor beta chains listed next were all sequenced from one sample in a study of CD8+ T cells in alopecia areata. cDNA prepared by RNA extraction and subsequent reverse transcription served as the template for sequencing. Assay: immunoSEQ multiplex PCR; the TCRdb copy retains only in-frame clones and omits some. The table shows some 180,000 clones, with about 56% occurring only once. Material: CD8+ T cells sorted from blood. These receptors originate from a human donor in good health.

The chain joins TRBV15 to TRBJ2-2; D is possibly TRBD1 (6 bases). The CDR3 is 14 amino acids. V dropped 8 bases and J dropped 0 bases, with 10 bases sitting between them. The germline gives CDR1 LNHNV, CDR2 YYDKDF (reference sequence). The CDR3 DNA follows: TGTGCCACCCGGGACAACGCGAACACCGGGGAGCTGTTTTTT. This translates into CATRDNANTGELFF.

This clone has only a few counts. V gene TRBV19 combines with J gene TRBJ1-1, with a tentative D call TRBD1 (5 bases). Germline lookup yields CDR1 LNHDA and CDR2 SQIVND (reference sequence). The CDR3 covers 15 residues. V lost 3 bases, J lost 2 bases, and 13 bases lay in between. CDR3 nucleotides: TGTGCCAGTAGTATGGGGAGGGGTTATAACACTGAAGCTTTCTTT. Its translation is CASSMGRGYNTEAFF.

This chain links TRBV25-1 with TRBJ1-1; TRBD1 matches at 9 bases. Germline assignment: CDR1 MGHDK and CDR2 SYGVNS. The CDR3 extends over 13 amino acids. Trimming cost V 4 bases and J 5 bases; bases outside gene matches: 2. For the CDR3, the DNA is TGTGCCAGCAGTGCCGGGACAGGGACTGAAGCTTTCTTT. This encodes CASSAGTGTEAFF.

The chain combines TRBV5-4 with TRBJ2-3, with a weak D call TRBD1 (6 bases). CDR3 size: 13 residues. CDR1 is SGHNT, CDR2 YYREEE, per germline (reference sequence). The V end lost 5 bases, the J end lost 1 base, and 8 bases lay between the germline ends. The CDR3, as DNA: TGTGCCAGCAGTAGGACAGGCACAGATACGCAGTATTTT. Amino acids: CASSRTGTDTQYF.

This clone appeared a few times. CDR3 sequence reads: CASSYSRLDYGYTF. Written as DNA, the CDR3 is TGTGCCAGCAGTTACTCGAGGCTGGACTATGGCTACACCTTC. The V gene is TRBV6-6, the J gene TRBJ1-2; unclear D gene. Trimming left V 0 bases short and J 3 bases short, with 8 bases between. Germline-derived CDR1 and CDR2 are MNHNY and SVGAGI (reference sequence). This CDR3 spans 14 amino acids.

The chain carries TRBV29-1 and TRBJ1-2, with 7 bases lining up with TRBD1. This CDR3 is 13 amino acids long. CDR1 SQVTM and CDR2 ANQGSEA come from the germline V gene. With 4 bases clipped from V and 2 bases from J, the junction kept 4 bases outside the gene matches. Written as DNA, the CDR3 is TGCAGCGTTGTCGACAGGGCGAACTATGGCTACACCTTC. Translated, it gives CSVVDRANYGYTF.

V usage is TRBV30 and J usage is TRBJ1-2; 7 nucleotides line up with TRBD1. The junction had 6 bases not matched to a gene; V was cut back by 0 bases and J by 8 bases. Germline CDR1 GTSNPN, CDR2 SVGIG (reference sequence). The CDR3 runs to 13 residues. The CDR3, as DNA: TGTGCCTGGAGTGTACAGGGGCTGGGCGGCTACACCTTC. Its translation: CAWSVQGLGGYTF.

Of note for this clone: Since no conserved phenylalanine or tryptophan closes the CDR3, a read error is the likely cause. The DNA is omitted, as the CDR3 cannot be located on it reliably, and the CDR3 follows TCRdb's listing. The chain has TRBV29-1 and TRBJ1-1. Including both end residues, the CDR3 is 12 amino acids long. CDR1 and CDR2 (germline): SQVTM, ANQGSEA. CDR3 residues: CSVEHRGERFET.

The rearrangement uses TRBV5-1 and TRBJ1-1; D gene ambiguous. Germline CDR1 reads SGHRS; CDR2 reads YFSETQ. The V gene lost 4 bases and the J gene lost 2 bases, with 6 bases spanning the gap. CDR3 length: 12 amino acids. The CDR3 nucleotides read TGCGCCAGCAGCGGCCCCAACACTGAAGCTTTCTTT. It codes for CASSGPNTEAFF.

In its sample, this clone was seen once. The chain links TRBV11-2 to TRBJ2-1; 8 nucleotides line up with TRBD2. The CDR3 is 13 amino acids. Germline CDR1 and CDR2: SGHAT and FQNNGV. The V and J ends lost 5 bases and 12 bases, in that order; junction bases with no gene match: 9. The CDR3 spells CASSAAGAGGQFF. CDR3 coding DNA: TGTGCCAGCAGCGCAGCGGGGGCCGGGGGGCAGTTCTTC.

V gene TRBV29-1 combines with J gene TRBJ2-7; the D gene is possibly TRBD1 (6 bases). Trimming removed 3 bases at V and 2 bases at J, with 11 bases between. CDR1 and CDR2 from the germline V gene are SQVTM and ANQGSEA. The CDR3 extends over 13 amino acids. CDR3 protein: CSVEGTIAYEQYF. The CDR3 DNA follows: TGCAGCGTTGAGGGGACAATTGCCTACGAGCAGTACTTC.

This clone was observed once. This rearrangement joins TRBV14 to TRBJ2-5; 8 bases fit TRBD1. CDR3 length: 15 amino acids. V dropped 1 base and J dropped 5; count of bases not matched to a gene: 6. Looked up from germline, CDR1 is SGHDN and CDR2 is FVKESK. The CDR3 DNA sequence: TGTGCCAGCAGCCAAGTCGGACAGGGAAGGGAGACCCAGTACTTC. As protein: CASSQVGQGRETQYF.

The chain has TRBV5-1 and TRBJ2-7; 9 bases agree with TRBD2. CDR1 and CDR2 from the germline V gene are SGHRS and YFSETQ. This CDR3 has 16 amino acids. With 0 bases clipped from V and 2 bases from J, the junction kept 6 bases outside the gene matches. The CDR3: CASSLGTSGLTYEQYF. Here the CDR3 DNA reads TGCGCCAGCAGCTTGGGAACTAGCGGGCTGACCTACGAGCAGTACTTC.

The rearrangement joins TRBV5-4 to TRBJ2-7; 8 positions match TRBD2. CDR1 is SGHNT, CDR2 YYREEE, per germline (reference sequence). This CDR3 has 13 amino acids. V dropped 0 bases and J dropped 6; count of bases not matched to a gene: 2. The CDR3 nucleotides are TGTGCCAGCAGCTTGGTTACTAGCGGCGAGCAGTACTTC. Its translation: CASSLVTSGEQYF. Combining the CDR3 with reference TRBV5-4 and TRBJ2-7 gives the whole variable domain ETGVTQSPTHLIKTRGQQVTLRCSSQSGHNTVSWYQQALGQGPQFIFQYYREEENGRGNFPPRFSGLQFPNYSSELNVNALELDDSALYLCASSLVTSGEQYFGPGTRLTVT.

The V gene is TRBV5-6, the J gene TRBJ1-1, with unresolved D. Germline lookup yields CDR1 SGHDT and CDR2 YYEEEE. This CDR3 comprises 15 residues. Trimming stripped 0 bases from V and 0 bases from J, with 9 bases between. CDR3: CASSLGQALNTEAFF. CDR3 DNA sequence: TGTGCCAGCAGCTTGGGGCAGGCCTTGAACACTGAAGCTTTCTTT.

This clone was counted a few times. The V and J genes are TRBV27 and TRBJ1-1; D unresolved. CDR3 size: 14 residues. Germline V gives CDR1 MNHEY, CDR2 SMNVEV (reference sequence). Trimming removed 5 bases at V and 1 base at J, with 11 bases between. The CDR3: CASSDLESNTEAFF. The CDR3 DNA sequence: TGTGCCAGCAGTGACCTAGAGTCGAACACTGAAGCTTTCTTT.

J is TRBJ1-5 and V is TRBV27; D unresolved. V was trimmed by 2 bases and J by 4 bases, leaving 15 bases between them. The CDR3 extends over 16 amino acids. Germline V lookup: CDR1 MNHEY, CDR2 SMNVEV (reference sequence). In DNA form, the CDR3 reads TGTGCCAGCAGTTTAATGTGGGGTATCGGGAATCAGCCCCAGCATTTT. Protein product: CASSLMWGIGNQPQHF.

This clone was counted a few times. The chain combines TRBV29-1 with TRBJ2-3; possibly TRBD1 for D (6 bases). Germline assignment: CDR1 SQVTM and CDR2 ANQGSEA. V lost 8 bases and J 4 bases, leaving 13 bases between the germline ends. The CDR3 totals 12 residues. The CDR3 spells CSTTGFADTQYF. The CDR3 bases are TGCAGCACAACAGGGTTTGCAGATACGCAGTATTTT.

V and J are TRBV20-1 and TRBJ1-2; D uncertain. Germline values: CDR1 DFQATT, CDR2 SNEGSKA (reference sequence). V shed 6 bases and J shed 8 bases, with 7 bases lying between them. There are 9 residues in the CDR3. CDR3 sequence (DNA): TGCAGTGCCCTACCGGGCTACACCTTC. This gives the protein CSALPGYTF.

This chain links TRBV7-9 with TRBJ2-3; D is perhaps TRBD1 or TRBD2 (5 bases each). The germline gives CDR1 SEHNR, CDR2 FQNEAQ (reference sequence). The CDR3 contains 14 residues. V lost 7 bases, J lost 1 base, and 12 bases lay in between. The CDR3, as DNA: TGTGCCAGCACCCTGCCGGGGCGCACAGATACGCAGTATTTT. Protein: CASTLPGRTDTQYF.

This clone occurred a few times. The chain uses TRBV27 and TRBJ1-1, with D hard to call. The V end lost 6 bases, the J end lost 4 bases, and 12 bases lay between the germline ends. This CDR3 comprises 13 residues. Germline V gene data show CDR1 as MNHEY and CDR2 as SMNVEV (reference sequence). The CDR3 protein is CASSLLSGTEAFF. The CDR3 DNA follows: TGTGCCAGCAGCCTCCTCTCGGGCACTGAAGCTTTCTTT.

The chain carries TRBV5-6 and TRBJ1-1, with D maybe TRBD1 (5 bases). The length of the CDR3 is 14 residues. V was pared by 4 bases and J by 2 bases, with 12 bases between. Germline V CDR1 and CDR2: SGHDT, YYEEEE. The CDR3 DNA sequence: TGTGCCAGCAGCAGGTACAGGTTTAACACTGAAGCTTTCTTT. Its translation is CASSRYRFNTEAFF.

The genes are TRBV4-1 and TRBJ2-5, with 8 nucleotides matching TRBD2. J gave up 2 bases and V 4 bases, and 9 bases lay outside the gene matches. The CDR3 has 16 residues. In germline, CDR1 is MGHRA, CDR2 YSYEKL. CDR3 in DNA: TGCGCCAGCAGCCCTCGATTTTTAGCGGGGCAAGAGACCCAGTACTTC. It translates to CASSPRFLAGQETQYF.

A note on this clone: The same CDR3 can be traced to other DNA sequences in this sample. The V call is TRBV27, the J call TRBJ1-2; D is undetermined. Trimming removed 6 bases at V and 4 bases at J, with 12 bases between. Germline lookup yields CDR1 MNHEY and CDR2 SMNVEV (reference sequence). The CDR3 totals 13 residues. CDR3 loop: CASSPRTGYGYTF. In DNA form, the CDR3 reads TGTGCCAGCAGCCCGCGGACCGGCTATGGCTACACCTTC.

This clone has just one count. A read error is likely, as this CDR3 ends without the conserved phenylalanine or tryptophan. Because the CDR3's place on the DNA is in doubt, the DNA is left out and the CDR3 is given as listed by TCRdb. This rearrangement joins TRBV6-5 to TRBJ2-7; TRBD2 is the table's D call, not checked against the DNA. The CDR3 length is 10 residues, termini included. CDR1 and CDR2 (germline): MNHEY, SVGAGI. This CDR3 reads CASSYLMQAL.

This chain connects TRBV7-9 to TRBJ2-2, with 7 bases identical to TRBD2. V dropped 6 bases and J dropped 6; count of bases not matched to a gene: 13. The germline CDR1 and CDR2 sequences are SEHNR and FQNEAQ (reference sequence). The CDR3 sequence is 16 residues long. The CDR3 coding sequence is TGTGCCAGCAGTCATGAGCGGGGCTTACTTCCCGGGGAGCTGTTTTTT. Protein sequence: CASSHERGLLPGELFF.

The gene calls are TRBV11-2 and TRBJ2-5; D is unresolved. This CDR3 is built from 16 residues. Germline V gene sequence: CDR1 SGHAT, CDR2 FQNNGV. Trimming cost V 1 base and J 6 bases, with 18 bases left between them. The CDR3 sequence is CASSLGESVHPKTQYF. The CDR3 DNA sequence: TGTGCCAGCAGCTTAGGGGAATCAGTCCACCCGAAGACCCAGTACTTC.

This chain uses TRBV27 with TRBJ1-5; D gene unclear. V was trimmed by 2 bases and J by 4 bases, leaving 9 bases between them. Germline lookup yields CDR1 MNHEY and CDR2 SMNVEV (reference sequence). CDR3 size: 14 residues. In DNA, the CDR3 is TGTGCCAGCAGTTTAGCATACGGGAATCAGCCCCAGCATTTT. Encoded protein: CASSLAYGNQPQHF.